The 11 T cell receptor beta chains in this list originate from one sample, sequenced in a study of T cells in Graves' hyperthyroidism and ophthalmopathy. Researchers amplified the TCR beta CDR3 regions from RNA transcripts. First-round RT-PCR with HTBI primers amplified the TCR CDR3 region. TCRdb used MiXCR to reprocess the multiplex PCR reads, holding one entry per CDR3 protein. Of around 520,000 distinct CDR3 sequences listed, 13% to 15% were seen once; the top ten hold 15% to 20%. The sequenced material came from blood. These receptor sequences come from a young woman with Graves' hyperthyroidism.

Many counts were recorded for this clonotype. The rearrangement uses TRBV6-1 and TRBJ2-1; D gene unclear. The CDR3 is 15 residues long. CDR1 MNHNS and CDR2 SASEGT come from the germline V gene. V was cut by 3 bases and J by 5 bases, with 14 bases left in between. In DNA, the CDR3 is TGTGCCAGCAGTGACCGGGCCTGGAATAACAATGAGCAGTTCTTC. This translates into CASSDRAWNNNEQFF.

The V and J genes are TRBV24-1 and TRBJ2-7; D is unclear. CDR1 and CDR2 (germline): KGHDR, SFDVKD. The V end lost 2 bases, the J end lost 3 bases, and 10 bases lay between the germline ends. CDR3 length: 14 residues. The CDR3 is CATSDSRTDYEQYF. For the CDR3, the DNA is TGTGCCACCAGTGATTCACGGACGGACTACGAGCAGTACTTC.

The table lists this clonotype with many counts. The J gene is TRBJ2-3, the V gene TRBV9; tentative D call: TRBD1 (5 bases). The V and J ends lost 7 bases and 0 bases respectively, with 9 bases between them. Per the germline V gene, CDR1 is SGDLS and CDR2 is YYNGEE. The CDR3 length is 13 residues. The CDR3 sequence: CASGHLSTDTQYF. CDR3 coding DNA: TGTGCCAGCGGACATCTGAGCACAGATACGCAGTATTTT.

The table lists this clonotype with many counts. CDR3 amino acids: CASSQTGDKAFF. The CDR3 bases are TGTGCCAGCAGCCAAACCGGAGATAAAGCTTTCTTT. The J gene is TRBJ1-1, the V gene TRBV7-9; D is unclear. In germline, CDR1 is SEHNR, CDR2 FQNEAQ (reference sequence). V lost 5 bases and J lost 9, with 13 bases in between. The CDR3 spans 12 residues.

The sample holds many counts of this clonotype. This rearrangement joins TRBV5-1 to TRBJ1-2; the match to TRBD1 covers 9 bases. This CDR3 has 15 residues. J lost 6 bases, V lost 2 bases, and 8 bases had no gene match. CDR1 SGHRS and CDR2 YFSETQ come from the germline V gene. CDR3 amino acids: CASSFSGDRAHGYTF. CDR3 nucleotide sequence: TGCGCCAGCAGCTTCTCGGGGGACAGGGCACATGGCTACACCTTC.

This clonotype appeared many times. The V gene is TRBV3-1, the J gene TRBJ1-5; 10 nucleotides match TRBD1. CDR3 length: 15 residues. Germline V gene lookup returns CDR1 LGHDT and CDR2 YNNKEL (reference sequence). V dropped 5 bases and J dropped 3; count of bases not matched to a gene: 4. CDR3 sequence (DNA): TGTGCCAGCAGCACCGGACAGGGGGACAATCAGCCCCAGCATTTT. This translates into CASSTGQGDNQPQHF.

This clonotype was counted ten times or more. V gene TRBV30 combines with J gene TRBJ2-6, with a possible D match to TRBD2 (5 bases). V was pared by 1 base and J by 0 bases, with 10 bases between. Germline V gene sequence: CDR1 GTSNPN, CDR2 SVGIG (reference sequence). The CDR3 is 16 amino acids. This chain's CDR3 is CAWSDDGGSGANVLTF. The CDR3 nucleotides are TGTGCCTGGAGTGACGACGGAGGCTCTGGGGCCAACGTCCTGACTTTC.

This clonotype was picked up many times. V gene TRBV5-6 combines with J gene TRBJ1-5, with 10 bases identical to TRBD1. V trimming: 3 bases; J trimming: 0 bases; junction bases outside the gene matches: 12. The CDR3 runs to 19 residues. Germline V gene sequence: CDR1 SGHDT, CDR2 YYEEEE. CDR3: CASSSASGQGRYSNQPQHF. The CDR3 DNA is TGTGCCAGCAGCTCGGCCTCGGGACAGGGGCGCTATAGCAATCAGCCCCAGCATTTT.

In this sample, this clonotype turned up a few times. The chain is built from TRBV7-3 and TRBJ2-1; 9 nucleotides line up with TRBD2. Germline CDR1 and CDR2: SGHTA and FQGTGA. The CDR3 is 14 amino acids. Trimming took 0 bases from V and 7 from J; bases not matched to a gene: 1. CDR3 sequence (DNA): TGTGCCAGCAGCTTAACCCTAGCGGGAAATGAGCAGTTCTTC. Protein sequence: CASSLTLAGNEQFF.

This clonotype was picked up many times. V is TRBV5-6 and J is TRBJ2-5; TRBD1 matches 9 bases. Looked up from germline, CDR1 is SGHDT and CDR2 is YYEEEE. The CDR3 spans 16 residues. V was clipped by 3 bases and J by 2 bases; unmatched bases: 8. CDR3 nucleotides: TGTGCCAGCAGCTCCGCCGACAGGGGGGATCAAGAGACCCAGTACTTC. As protein: CASSSADRGDQETQYF.

The V and J genes are TRBV4-1 and TRBJ2-3; D may correspond to TRBD1 or TRBD2 (7 bases each). CDR3 length: 15 residues. Germline lookup yields CDR1 MGHRA and CDR2 YSYEKL. V lost 7 bases to trimming and J lost 8 bases, with 22 bases between them. CDR3 loop: CASNRSGFEGATQYF. In DNA, the CDR3 is TGCGCCAGCAATCGTAGCGGGTTTGAGGGGGCTACGCAGTATTTT.